This T cell receptor (beta chain) was documented in a study of shared clonotypes between healthy human individuals. Study as a whole: Participating donors consisted of a couple of women and a few men aged 18 to 49.

CDR1 is SGHNT and CDR2 is YYREEE in the germline V gene (reference sequence). The CDR3 length is 16 residues. The V and J ends lost 4 bases and 5 bases, in that order; junction bases with no gene match: 8. The repertoire was sequenced with immunoSEQ multiplex PCR; TCRdb's copy has only in-frame clones and lacks some. Of some 200,000 clones listed, approximately 70% are singletons. Findings of the study overall: Depth was large, yet rarefaction showed that sorted-subset sequencing was incomplete. The diversity represented, both genetic and in exposure history, was limited by few donors.

This clone was recorded a few times. What it binds is not known. The receptor's source is a man aged 25-40 years in good health. The sequencing input was memory CD4+ T cells sorted from blood. Indicated subset: CD45RA-negative fraction. V gene TRBV5-4 combines with J gene TRBJ2-7; 14 bases match TRBD2. The CDR3 coding sequence is TGTGCCAGCAGCCCTCCGGGACTAGCGGGAGTGCACGAGCAGTACTTC. It encodes CASSPPGLAGVHEQYF. The whole variable domain, remainder taken from reference TRBV5-4 and TRBJ2-7, is ETGVTQSPTHLIKTRGQQVTLRCSSQSGHNTVSWYQQALGQGPQFIFQYYREEENGRGNFPPRFSGLQFPNYSSELNVNALELDDSALYLCASSPPGLAGVHEQYFGPGTRLTVT.